The clone carrying this TCR beta chain showed up just a few times. The antigen remains undetermined. The CDR3 spans 16 residues. The germline V and J ends were trimmed by 5 bases and 1 base, with 17 bases remaining between them. The sample is drawn from a study of naive and memory T cell subsets. General study results and limits: In CD4 and CD8 cells, diversity dropped from naive through EMRA.

An equimolar mix of two oligonucleotides served as the beta constant-region primer for TRBC1 and TRBC2. Nested alpha and beta constant-region primers with the SP2 primer drove four PCR rounds on ligated cDNA. Using its own MiXCR run on the UMI-ligation and nested PCR reads, TCRdb lists one record per CDR3 protein. The sample has approximately 80,000 distinct CDR3 sequences; over 9% are singletons. Cells stained for CD3, CD4, CD8, CD45RA and CD27 were sorted into four subsets. This receptor was taken from a human donor in good health. The sequencing sample was made of naive CD8+ T cells from blood. The chain is built from TRBV12-3 or TRBV12-4 and TRBJ2-5; either TRBD1 or TRBD2 may supply D (7 bases each). CDR3 nucleotide sequence: TGTGCCAGCAGTCCCCAGGGGGAGGGACTCCAAGAGACCCAGTACTTC. Its translation: CASSPQGEGLQETQYF.